This TCR beta chain was profiled in a study of cytomegalovirus exposure and HLA in healthy donors. The V gene's germline CDR1 is SNHLY and CDR2 FYNNEI. The length of the CDR3 is 14 residues. With 6 bases removed from V and 6 bases from J, the gap between germline ends came to 14 bases. PCR used 60 Vbeta primers and 13 Jbeta primers. Assay: immunoSEQ multiplex PCR; the TCRdb copy retains only in-frame clones and omits some. The sample has over 65,000 clones, around 80% seen once. Sequences were obtained from PBMCs. This receptor was identified in a man between 35 and 55 years old in good health and CMV-seronegative. The chain links TRBV2 to TRBJ2-2; a weak D match, TRBD2 (6 bases). CDR3 nucleotide sequence: TGTGCCAGCAGAACCGGGACTTCACCCGGGGAGCTGTTTTTT. Translating gives CASRTGTSPGELFF.